The 8 T cell receptor beta chains below come from one sample, sequenced in a study of beta chain features in type 1 diabetes. The isolated RNA, all of it, was reverse transcribed, so expressed TCRB transcripts were what got sequenced. Sequencing used immunoSEQ multiplex PCR; TCRdb keeps in-frame clones, though not all of them. The table records hundreds of thousands of clones, approximately 31% of them present only once. The sequenced sample consisted of naive CD4+ T cells from blood. All receptors come from a man aged 18-30 years in good health.

This clone was seen just once. The rearrangement joins TRBV9 to TRBJ2-2; D is perhaps TRBD2 (6 bases). CDR1 is SGDLS, CDR2 YYNGEE, per germline. V dropped 0 bases and J dropped 6 bases, with 12 bases sitting between them. The CDR3 loop spans 15 amino acids. The CDR3: CASSVVPSAAGELFF. The CDR3 DNA reads TGTGCCAGCAGCGTAGTACCTAGCGCTGCCGGGGAGCTGTTTTTT.

This clone was picked up a small number of times. The chain links TRBV19 to TRBJ1-5; D is uncertain. The CDR3 has 12 amino acids. Trimming removed 6 bases at V and 3 bases at J, with 6 bases between. Germline CDR1 and CDR2: LNHDA and SQIVND (reference sequence). In nucleotides, the CDR3 is TGTGCCAGTAGGCAGATCAATCAGCCCCAGCATTTT. This encodes CASRQINQPQHF.

The chain has TRBV30 and TRBJ2-7; TRBD2 matches at 8 bases. Germline V lookup: CDR1 GTSNPN, CDR2 SVGIG (reference sequence). The trim removed 0 bases at V and 3 bases at J, leaving 4 bases unmatched. CDR3 length: 14 residues. DNA for the CDR3: TGTGCCTGGAGTGTAATGAGCGGGAGCTACGAGCAGTACTTC. It encodes CAWSVMSGSYEQYF. The complete variable domain, with remaining parts taken from reference TRBV30 and TRBJ2-7, reads SQTIHQWPATLVQPVGSPLSLECTVEGTSNPNLYWYRQAAGRGLQLLFYSVGIGQISSEVPQNLSASRPQDRQFILSSKKLLLSDSGFYLCAWSVMSGSYEQYFGPGTRLTVT.

The chain joins TRBV7-3 to TRBJ2-5; D unresolved. V lost 3 bases and J lost 5, with 10 bases in between. The V gene's germline CDR1 is SGHTA and CDR2 FQGTGA. The CDR3 length is 13 residues. Here the CDR3 reads CASSLKRAETQYF. The CDR3 bases are TGTGCCAGCAGCTTGAAAAGGGCGGAGACCCAGTACTTC.

This clone was counted only a few times. The genes are TRBV18 and TRBJ1-2, with 11 bases fitting TRBD1. J was trimmed by 5 bases and V by 5 bases; bases with no gene match: 4. Looked up from germline, CDR1 is KGHSH and CDR2 is LQKENI. The CDR3 is made up of 14 amino acids. In DNA form, the CDR3 reads TGTGCCAGCTCAACGGGACAGGGGGAATATGGCTACACCTTC. It yields the protein CASSTGQGEYGYTF.

The genes are TRBV2 and TRBJ2-2, with 11 bases identical to TRBD2. Trimming at V came to 4 bases and at J to 3 bases, leaving 1 base not matched to a gene. The V gene's germline CDR1 is SNHLY and CDR2 FYNNEI. The CDR3 totals 15 residues. Written as DNA, the CDR3 is TGTGCCAGCAGTGTTAGCGGGAGGGACACCGGGGAGCTGTTTTTT. Translated: CASSVSGRDTGELFF.

The chain couples TRBV18 to TRBJ2-2, with 8 bases lining up with TRBD1. This CDR3 spans 15 amino acids. CDR1 and CDR2 from the germline V gene are KGHSH and LQKENI. The ends lost 2 bases at V and 7 bases at J; junction bases unmatched: 6. In nucleotides, the CDR3 is TGTGCCAGCTCACCAGGGACAGGAGAAATCGGGGAGCTGTTTTTT. Protein: CASSPGTGEIGELFF. The full variable domain, rest sourced from reference TRBV18 and TRBJ2-2, is NAGVMQNPRHLVRRRGQEARLRCSPMKGHSHVYWYRQLPEEGLKFMVYLQKENIIDESGMPKERFSAEFPKEGPSILRIQQVVRGDSAAYFCASSPGTGEIGELFFGEGSRLTVL.

This clone showed up just a few times. This chain connects TRBV7-9 to TRBJ2-1; TRBD1 aligns across 9 bases. J lost 7 bases, V lost 0 bases, and 1 base had no gene match. The CDR3 is 14 amino acids. Looked up from germline, CDR1 is SEHNR and CDR2 is FQNEAQ (reference sequence). As DNA, the CDR3 is TGTGCCAGCAGCTTAGCAGGACAGGGGAATGAGCAGTTCTTC. Protein: CASSLAGQGNEQFF.